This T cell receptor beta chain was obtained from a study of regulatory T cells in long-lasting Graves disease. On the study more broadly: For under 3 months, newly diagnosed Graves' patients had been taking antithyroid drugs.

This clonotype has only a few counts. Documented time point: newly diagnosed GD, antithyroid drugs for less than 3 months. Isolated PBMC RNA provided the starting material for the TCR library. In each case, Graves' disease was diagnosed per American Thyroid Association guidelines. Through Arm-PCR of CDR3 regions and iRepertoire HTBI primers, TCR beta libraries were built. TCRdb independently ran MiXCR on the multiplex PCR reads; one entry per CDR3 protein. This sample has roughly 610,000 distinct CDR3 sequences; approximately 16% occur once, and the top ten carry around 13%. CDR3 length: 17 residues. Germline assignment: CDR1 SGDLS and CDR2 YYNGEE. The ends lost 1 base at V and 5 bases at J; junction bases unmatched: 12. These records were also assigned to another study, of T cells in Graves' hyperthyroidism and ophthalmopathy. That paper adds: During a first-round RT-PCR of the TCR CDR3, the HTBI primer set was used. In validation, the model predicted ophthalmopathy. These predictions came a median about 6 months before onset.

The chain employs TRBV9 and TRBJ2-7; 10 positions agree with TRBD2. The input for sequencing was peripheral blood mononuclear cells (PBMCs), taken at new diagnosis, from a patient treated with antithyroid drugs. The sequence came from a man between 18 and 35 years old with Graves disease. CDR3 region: CASSVRAGGPIGDEQYF. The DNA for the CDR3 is TGTGCCAGCAGCGTACGAGCGGGAGGGCCTATAGGAGACGAGCAGTACTTC.